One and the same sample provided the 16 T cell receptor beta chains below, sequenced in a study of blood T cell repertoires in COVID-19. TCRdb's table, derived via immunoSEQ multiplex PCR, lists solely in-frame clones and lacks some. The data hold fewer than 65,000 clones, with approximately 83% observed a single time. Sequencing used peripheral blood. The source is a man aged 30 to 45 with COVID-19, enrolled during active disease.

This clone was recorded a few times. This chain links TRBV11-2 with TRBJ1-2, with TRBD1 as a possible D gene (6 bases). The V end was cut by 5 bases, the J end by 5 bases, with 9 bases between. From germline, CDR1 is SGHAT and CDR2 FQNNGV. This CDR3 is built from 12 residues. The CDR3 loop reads CASSRTEYGYTF. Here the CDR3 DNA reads TGTGCCAGCAGCCGGACAGAGTATGGCTACACCTTC.

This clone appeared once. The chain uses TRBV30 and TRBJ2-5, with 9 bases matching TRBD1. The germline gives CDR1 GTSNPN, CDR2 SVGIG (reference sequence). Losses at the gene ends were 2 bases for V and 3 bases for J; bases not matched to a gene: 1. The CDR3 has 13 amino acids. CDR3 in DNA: TGTGCCTGGAGTACAGGGGGCGAAGAGACCCAGTACTTC. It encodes CAWSTGGEETQYF.

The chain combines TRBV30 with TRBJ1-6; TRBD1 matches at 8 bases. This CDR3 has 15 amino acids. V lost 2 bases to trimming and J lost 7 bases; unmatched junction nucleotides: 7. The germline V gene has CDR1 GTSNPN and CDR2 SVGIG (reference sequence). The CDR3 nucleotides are TGTGCCTGGAGTCGAATGGACAGGGACAATTCACCCCTCCACTTT. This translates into CAWSRMDRDNSPLHF.

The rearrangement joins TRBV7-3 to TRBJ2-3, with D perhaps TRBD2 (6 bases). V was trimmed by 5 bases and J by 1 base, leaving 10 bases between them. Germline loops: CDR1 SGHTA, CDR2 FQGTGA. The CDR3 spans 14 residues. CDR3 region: CASSPQRGTDTQYF. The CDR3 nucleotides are TGTGCCAGCAGCCCACAGCGGGGCACAGATACGCAGTATTTT.

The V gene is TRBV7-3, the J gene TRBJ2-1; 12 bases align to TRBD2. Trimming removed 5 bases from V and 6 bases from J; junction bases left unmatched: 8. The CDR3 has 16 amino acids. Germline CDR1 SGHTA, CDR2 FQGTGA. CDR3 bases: TGTGCCAGCAGCCCTCGGACTAGCGGGACCCGCAATGAGCAGTTCTTC. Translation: CASSPRTSGTRNEQFF.

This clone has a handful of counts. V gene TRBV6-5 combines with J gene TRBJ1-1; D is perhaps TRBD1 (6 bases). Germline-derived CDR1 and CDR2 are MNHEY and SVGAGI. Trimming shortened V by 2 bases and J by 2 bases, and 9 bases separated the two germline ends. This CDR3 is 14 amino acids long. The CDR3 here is CASSYRDINTEAFF. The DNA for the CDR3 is TGTGCCAGCAGTTACAGGGACATAAACACTGAAGCTTTCTTT.

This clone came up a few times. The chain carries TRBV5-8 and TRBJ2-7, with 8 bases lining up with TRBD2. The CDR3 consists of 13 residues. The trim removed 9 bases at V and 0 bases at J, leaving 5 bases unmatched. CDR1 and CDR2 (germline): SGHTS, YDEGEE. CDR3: CANPGTSSYEQYF. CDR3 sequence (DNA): TGTGCCAACCCAGGGACTAGCTCCTACGAGCAGTACTTC.

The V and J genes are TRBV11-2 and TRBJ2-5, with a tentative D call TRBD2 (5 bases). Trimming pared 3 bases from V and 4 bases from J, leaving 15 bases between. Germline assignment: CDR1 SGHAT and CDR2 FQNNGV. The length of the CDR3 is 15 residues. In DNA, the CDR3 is TGTGCCAGCAGCTTCAGCGGTACGGGTGGAGAGACCCAGTACTTC. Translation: CASSFSGTGGETQYF.

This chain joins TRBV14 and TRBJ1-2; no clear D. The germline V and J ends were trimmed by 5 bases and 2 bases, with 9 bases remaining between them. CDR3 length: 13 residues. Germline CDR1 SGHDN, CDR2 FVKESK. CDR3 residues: CASSWARNYGYTF. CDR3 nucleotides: TGTGCCAGCAGCTGGGCCAGAAACTATGGCTACACCTTC.

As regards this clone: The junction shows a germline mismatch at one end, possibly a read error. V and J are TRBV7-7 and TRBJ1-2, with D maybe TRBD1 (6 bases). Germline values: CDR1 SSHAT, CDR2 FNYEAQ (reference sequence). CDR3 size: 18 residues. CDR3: CASNILTGRTEKNYGYTF. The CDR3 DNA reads TGTGCTAGCAATATATTAACGGGTAGGACAGAGAAAAACTATGGCTACACCTTC.

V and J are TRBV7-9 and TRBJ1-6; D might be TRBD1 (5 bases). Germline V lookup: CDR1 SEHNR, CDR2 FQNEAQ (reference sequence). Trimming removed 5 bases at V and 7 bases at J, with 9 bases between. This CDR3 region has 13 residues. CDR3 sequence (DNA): TGTGCCAGCAGCCCGGACACGAATTCACCCCTCCACTTT. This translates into CASSPDTNSPLHF.

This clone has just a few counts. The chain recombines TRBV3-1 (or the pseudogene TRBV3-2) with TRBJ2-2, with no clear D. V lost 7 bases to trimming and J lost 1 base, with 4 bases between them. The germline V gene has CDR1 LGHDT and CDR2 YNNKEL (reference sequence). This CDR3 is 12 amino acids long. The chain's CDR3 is CASNMNTGELFF. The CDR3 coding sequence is TGTGCCAGCAATATGAACACCGGGGAGCTGTTTTTT.

CDR3 nucleotide sequence: TGTGCCAGCAGCCTTGGGGCCGGGGGGAGCAATCAGCCCCAGCATTTT. It codes for CASSLGAGGSNQPQHF. V and J are TRBV3-1 (or the pseudogene TRBV3-2) and TRBJ1-5, with D perhaps matching TRBD1 (5 bases). The CDR3 is 16 residues long. The germline CDR1 and CDR2 sequences are LGHDT and YNNKEL (reference sequence). The V end lost 4 bases, the J end lost 1 base, and 14 bases lay between the germline ends.

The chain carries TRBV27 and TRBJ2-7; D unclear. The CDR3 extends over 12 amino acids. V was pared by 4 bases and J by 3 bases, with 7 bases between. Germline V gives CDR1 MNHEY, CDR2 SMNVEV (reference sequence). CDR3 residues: CASSSGFYEQYF. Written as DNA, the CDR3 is TGTGCCAGCAGTTCCGGTTTCTACGAGCAGTACTTC.

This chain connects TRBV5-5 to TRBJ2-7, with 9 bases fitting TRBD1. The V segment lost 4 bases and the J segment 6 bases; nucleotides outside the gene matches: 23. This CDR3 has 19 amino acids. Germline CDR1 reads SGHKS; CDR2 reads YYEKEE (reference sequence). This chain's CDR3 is CASSPRSGTGPFDKGEQYF. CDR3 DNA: TGTGCCAGCAGCCCTCGCTCCGGGACAGGGCCATTTGATAAGGGCGAGCAGTACTTC.

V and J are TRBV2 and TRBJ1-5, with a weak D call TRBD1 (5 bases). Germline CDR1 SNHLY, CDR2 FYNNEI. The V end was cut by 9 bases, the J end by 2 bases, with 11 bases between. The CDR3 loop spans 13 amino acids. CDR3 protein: CASQGEGNQPQHF. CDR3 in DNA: TGTGCCAGTCAGGGTGAGGGCAATCAGCCCCAGCATTTT.